These 15 T cell receptor beta chains were sequenced from one sample in a study of Ad26.COV2.S vaccination and SARS-CoV-2 variants. Treatment reported: some 20 received Ad26.COV2.S at low or high dose, single or two shots; 5 received placebo; per-sample allocation not given. Samples were taken on day 63 after the first vaccine or placebo injection. Using immunoSEQ multiplex PCR, the repertoire was profiled, and TCRdb retains in-frame clones only, with some absent. Of some 350,000 clones listed, 85% to 90% are singletons. Material: peripheral blood, obtained in a trial of Ad26.COV2.S vaccine versus placebo. The receptors shown here come from a person between 18 and 59 years old who received the Ad26.COV2.S COVID-19 vaccine or a placebo.

A note on this clone: This same CDR3 is encoded by further DNA sequences in the sample. The chain joins TRBV19 to TRBJ2-2; D not certain. The CDR3 sequence is 11 residues long. Germline values: CDR1 LNHDA, CDR2 SQIVND (reference sequence). The ends were cut back, 8 bases at V and 4 bases at J, with 5 bases in the middle. Here the CDR3 reads CASSSTGELFF. CDR3 DNA sequence: TGTGCCAGTTCCTCCACCGGGGAGCTGTTTTTT.

The chain combines TRBV7-9 with TRBJ2-4, with D maybe TRBD1 (6 bases). Germline V gene lookup returns CDR1 SEHNR and CDR2 FQNEAQ (reference sequence). V lost 2 bases to trimming and J lost 0 bases, with 8 bases between them. The CDR3 sequence is 15 residues long. CDR3 residues: CASSLNRVAKNIQYF. CDR3 DNA sequence: TGTGCCAGCAGCTTAAACAGGGTAGCCAAAAACATTCAGTACTTC. Looking up the rest from reference TRBV7-9 and TRBJ2-4 gives the full variable domain: DTGVSQNPRHKITKRGQNVTFRCDPISEHNRLYWYRQTLGQGPEFLTYFQNEAQLEKSRLLSDRFSAERPKGSFSTLEIQRTEQGDSAMYLCASSLNRVAKNIQYFGAGTRLSVL.

The chain uses TRBV2 and TRBJ1-4, with 7 bases fitting TRBD1. The CDR3 sequence is 14 residues long. The germline V gene encodes CDR1 SNHLY and CDR2 FYNNEI. V trimming: 6 bases; J trimming: 5 bases; junction bases outside the gene matches: 6. CDR3 DNA: TGTGCCAGCAGAACGACAGGGCCCAATGAAAAACTGTTTTTT. Its protein product is CASRTTGPNEKLFF.

The chain employs TRBV7-2 and TRBJ2-1; 11 bases align to TRBD2. Looked up from germline, CDR1 is SGHTA and CDR2 is FQGNSA. Trimming at V came to 0 bases and at J to 6 bases, leaving 7 bases not matched to a gene. The CDR3 covers 17 residues. The CDR3 spells CASSLAVAGGVSNEQFF. CDR3 sequence (DNA): TGTGCCAGCAGCTTAGCCGTAGCGGGGGGGGTGAGCAATGAGCAGTTCTTC.

Here the CDR3 DNA reads TGTGCCAGCAGCTTAGGTTTAGGAGAAAAACTGTTTTTT. Its protein product is CASSLGLGEKLFF. V gene TRBV7-9 combines with J gene TRBJ1-4; D uncertain. V lost 1 base and J 8 bases, leaving 8 bases between the germline ends. Germline V lookup: CDR1 SEHNR, CDR2 FQNEAQ (reference sequence). The CDR3 length is 13 residues.

This chain joins TRBV7-6 and TRBJ1-2, with unresolved D. CDR1 SGHVS and CDR2 FNYEAQ come from the germline V gene. V dropped 5 bases and J dropped 2 bases, with 27 bases sitting between them. This CDR3 has 19 residues. The CDR3 loop reads CASSPTDTPSSAKNYGYTF. The CDR3 region has the DNA TGTGCCAGCAGCCCAACTGACACTCCATCAAGCGCAAAGAACTATGGCTACACCTTC.

This clone was seen just once. This chain connects TRBV5-5 to TRBJ2-1; the D is unclear. Germline loops: CDR1 SGHKS, CDR2 YYEKEE (reference sequence). The CDR3 is 15 residues long. Trimming stripped 0 bases from V and 1 base from J, with 8 bases between. The CDR3 protein is CASSLERPSYNEQFF. The CDR3 DNA reads as TGTGCCAGCAGCTTGGAACGGCCGTCCTACAATGAGCAGTTCTTC.

The J gene is TRBJ2-6, the V gene TRBV27; D possibly uses TRBD1 or TRBD2 (5 bases each). This CDR3 spans 19 amino acids. The germline CDR1 and CDR2 sequences are MNHEY and SMNVEV (reference sequence). The ends were cut back, 5 bases at V and 0 bases at J, with 20 bases in the middle. This CDR3 is CASSPGLGRIISGANVLTF. DNA for the CDR3: TGTGCCAGCAGTCCGGGGCTAGGACGGATTATCTCTGGGGCCAACGTCCTGACTTTC.

V gene TRBV6-5 combines with J gene TRBJ2-1; 11 positions match TRBD2. Germline CDR1 reads MNHEY; CDR2 reads SVGAGI. J gave up 6 bases and V 0 bases, and 4 bases lay outside the gene matches. The CDR3 consists of 16 residues. CDR3 in amino acids: CASSYSSSGGTNEQFF. In DNA, the CDR3 is TGTGCCAGCAGTTACTCATCTAGCGGGGGGACCAATGAGCAGTTCTTC.

This chain connects TRBV30 to TRBJ2-1, with 7 nucleotides matching TRBD1. There are 15 residues in the CDR3. Germline V gene lookup returns CDR1 GTSNPN and CDR2 SVGIG (reference sequence). CDR3 amino acids: CASTGESTSYNEQFF. In nucleotides, the CDR3 is TGTGCTTCTACAGGGGAATCGACTTCCTACAATGAGCAGTTCTTC. Drawing the rest from reference TRBV30 and TRBJ2-1, the complete variable domain is SQTIHQWPATLVQPVGSPLSLECTVEGTSNPNLYWYRQAAGRGLQLLFYSVGIGQISSEVPQNLSASRPQDRQFILSSKKLLLSDSGFYLCASTGESTSYNEQFFGPGTRLTVL.

This clone was seen once. The chain uses TRBV30 and TRBJ2-6; D is possibly TRBD1 (6 bases). Deletions cut 1 base from V and 2 bases from J, with 6 bases between. The CDR3 is made up of 14 amino acids. Germline values: CDR1 GTSNPN, CDR2 SVGIG (reference sequence). The CDR3 DNA sequence: TGTGCCTGGAGTGACAGGGCTGGGGCCAACGTCCTGACTTTC. Protein sequence: CAWSDRAGANVLTF.

This chain uses TRBV28 with TRBJ1-5; TRBD1 aligns across 7 bases. The junction had 8 bases not matched to a gene; V was cut back by 8 bases and J by 4 bases. Germline CDR1 and CDR2: MDHEN and SYDVKM. This CDR3 is 14 amino acids long. The CDR3 here is CASRGTAANQPQHF. The CDR3 DNA reads TGTGCCAGCCGAGGGACAGCCGCTAATCAGCCCCAGCATTTT.

The chain recombines TRBV9 with TRBJ1-1; 9 nucleotides agree with TRBD1. Germline-derived CDR1 and CDR2 are SGDLS and YYNGEE. CDR3 length: 17 residues. Germline trimming cut 4 bases from V and 0 bases from J; bases unmatched to any gene: 10. The CDR3 DNA is TGTGCCAGCAGCAAACAGCCGGGACAGGGAATGAACACTGAAGCTTTCTTT. As protein: CASSKQPGQGMNTEAFF.

The V and J genes are TRBV19 and TRBJ1-4; D is unresolved. CDR3 length: 16 amino acids. The V gene's germline CDR1 is LNHDA and CDR2 SQIVND (reference sequence). V was clipped by 6 bases and J by 0 bases, with 14 bases between them. The CDR3 DNA is TGTGCCAGTAGGAGGCGGGCCGGCGCAACTAATGAAAAACTGTTTTTT. Encoded protein: CASRRRAGATNEKLFF.

The genes are TRBV12-3 or TRBV12-4 and TRBJ1-5; D is ambiguous. The CDR3 is 13 amino acids. V shed 3 bases and J shed 6 bases, with 9 bases lying between them. For the CDR3, the DNA is TGTGCCAGCAGTTTGGGCCTGTCTCAGCCCCAGCATTTT. Encoded protein: CASSLGLSQPQHF.